The source of this T cell receptor beta chain is a study of OX40 agonist ivuxolimab in advanced cancers. Across the whole study: Patients received ivuxolimab, an intravenous treatment, every 2 weeks at 0.01 to 10 mg/kg.

The CDR3 has 14 amino acids. Germline values: CDR1 KGHSH, CDR2 LQKENI. Trimming cost V 3 bases and J 5 bases; bases outside gene matches: 2. Overall study results and limits: Normalized T-cell clonal expansion was also low in some nonresponders. Patients with a partial response at 0.1-3.0 mg/kg had among the lowest clonal expansion.

Turning to this clone: No antigen is known for it.

Data came from immunoSEQ multiplex PCR; TCRdb stores just in-frame clones and leaves some out. The sample lists 65,000 to 95,000 clones, around nine tenths occurring once. Samples were taken at baseline and on day 1 of cycles 4 and 7. This specimen was CD4+ or CD8+ T cells sorted from blood, taken in a trial of the OX40 agonist ivuxolimab. The chain employs TRBV18 and TRBJ2-5, with 11 bases lining up with TRBD1. The sequence derives from an adult with an advanced solid tumor such as melanoma, head and neck, liver or kidney cancer. The CDR3 region is CASSPDRGPETQYF. DNA of the CDR3: TGTGCCAGCTCACCGGACAGGGGGCCGGAGACCCAGTACTTC.